The present T cell receptor beta chain was sequenced within a study of shared clonotypes between healthy human individuals. Overall study findings and caveats: Against clonotypes common to all four donors, non-shared ones had lower generation probabilities.

Remarks on this clone: Its antigen is still unknown.

Generated by immunoSEQ multiplex PCR, the TCRdb table keeps only in-frame clones and is missing some. The sample has fewer than 1.6 million clones, less than 99% seen once. Donation came from healthy HIV-negative adults that had no recent acute infections or vaccinations. In the CD4+ fraction, cells were divided into CD45RA+ naive and CD45RA-negative memory subsets. CDR3 length equals 15 residues. Germline V lookup: CDR1 SGHRS, CDR2 YFSETQ. V shed 0 bases, J shed 5 bases, and the junction held 3 bases outside the gene matches. The rearrangement uses TRBV5-1 and TRBJ1-5, with 9 bases matching TRBD1. The sequence derives from a man in his thirties or forties in good health. Sequencing used naive CD4+ T cells sorted from blood. Subset indicated: CD45RA+ positively selected. CDR3 residues: CASSLDGTGYQPQHF. The CDR3 DNA reads TGCGCCAGCAGCTTGGACGGGACAGGGTATCAGCCCCAGCATTTT.